Below are 10 T cell receptor beta chains sequenced from a single sample in a study of blood T cell repertoires in COVID-19. Assay used: immunoSEQ multiplex PCR; TCRdb lists only in-frame clones, some missing. Of hundreds of thousands of clones listed, around 84% are singletons. Sequenced sample: peripheral blood. The receptors derive from a woman older than 75 with active or convalescent COVID-19.

This clone occurred a few times. The chain uses TRBV6-6 and TRBJ1-2; D gene ambiguous. The length of the CDR3 is 13 residues. CDR1 is MNHNY, CDR2 SVGAGI, per germline (reference sequence). The V gene lost 5 bases and the J gene lost 5 bases, with 12 bases spanning the gap. The CDR3, as DNA: TGTGCCAGCAGTCCCTCTCCTGTTTATGGCTACACCTTC. Translation: CASSPSPVYGYTF.

This rearrangement joins TRBV19 to TRBJ2-3; the match to TRBD2 covers 9 bases. CDR1 and CDR2 from the germline V gene are LNHDA and SQIVND (reference sequence). The V gene end was trimmed by 7 bases and the J gene end by 3 bases; junction bases not matched to a gene: 11. This CDR3 comprises 16 residues. The CDR3 protein is CASIGTSGHITDTQYF. The CDR3 nucleotides read TGTGCCAGTATAGGAACTAGCGGGCATATAACAGATACGCAGTATTTT.

V usage is TRBV5-6 and J usage is TRBJ2-3, with 7 bases that match TRBD1. V shed 2 bases, J shed 3 bases, and the junction held 9 bases outside the gene matches. Germline CDR1 and CDR2: SGHDT and YYEEEE. The CDR3 runs 16 residues. CDR3 nucleotides: TGTGCCAGCAGCTTAATTGGTACAGGGGCGACAGATACGCAGTATTTT. Amino acids: CASSLIGTGATDTQYF.

The chain recombines TRBV5-1 with TRBJ2-5; 11 nucleotides align to TRBD1. Germline assignment: CDR1 SGHRS and CDR2 YFSETQ. J gave up 2 bases and V 7 bases, and 7 bases lay outside the gene matches. There are 15 residues in the CDR3. CDR3 in DNA: TGCGCCAGCCACCGGGACAGGGGGGCTCAAGAGACCCAGTACTTC. As protein: CASHRDRGAQETQYF.

The gene calls are TRBV7-2 and TRBJ2-3, with D perhaps matching TRBD2 (6 bases). CDR1 SGHTA and CDR2 FQGNSA come from the germline V gene. Trimming pared 4 bases from V and 8 bases from J, leaving 10 bases between. The CDR3 contains 12 residues. The CDR3 loop reads CASSSQRATQYF. The CDR3 DNA reads TGTGCCAGCAGCTCTCAGCGGGCTACGCAGTATTTT.

The chain links TRBV14 to TRBJ1-1; D is perhaps TRBD1 (5 bases). The V end was cut by 0 bases, the J end by 1 base, with 12 bases between. Germline V gene lookup returns CDR1 SGHDN and CDR2 FVKESK. The CDR3 covers 16 residues. The CDR3 loop is CASSQDAGRWNTEAFF. CDR3 in DNA: TGTGCCAGCAGCCAAGACGCGGGACGGTGGAACACTGAAGCTTTCTTT.

The table lists this clone with a count of one. The V call is TRBV4-3, the J call TRBJ2-7, with 9 nucleotides matching TRBD2. The J segment lost 0 bases and the V segment lost 4 bases, leaving 4 bases of the junction unmatched. Germline loops: CDR1 LGHNA, CDR2 YSLEER. The CDR3 is made up of 15 amino acids. The DNA of the CDR3 is TGCGCCAGCAGCCCTCGACTAGCGGACTCCTACGAGCAGTACTTC. This sequence encodes CASSPRLADSYEQYF.

This clone was recorded only once. This chain links TRBV27 with TRBJ2-6; 7 bases align to TRBD1. This CDR3 comprises 15 residues. The ends lost 7 bases at V and 4 bases at J; junction bases unmatched: 7. The V gene's germline CDR1 is MNHEY and CDR2 SMNVEV (reference sequence). The CDR3 coding sequence is TGTGCCAGCACCTTACAGGGGTTAGGGGCCAACGTCCTGACTTTC. It translates to CASTLQGLGANVLTF.

This chain connects TRBV5-1 to TRBJ1-2; the D is unclear. The CDR3 is 13 residues long. Germline V CDR1 and CDR2: SGHRS, YFSETQ. With 1 base removed from V and 3 bases from J, the gap between germline ends came to 7 bases. In nucleotides, the CDR3 is TGCGCCAGCAGCTTGACAACCGACTATGGCTACACCTTC. Translated: CASSLTTDYGYTF.

This chain joins TRBV7-9 and TRBJ2-2; 11 positions agree with TRBD2. This CDR3 region has 19 residues. The trim removed 5 bases at V and 6 bases at J, leaving 17 bases unmatched. CDR1 is SEHNR and CDR2 is FQNEAQ in the germline V gene (reference sequence). The CDR3 loop reads CASSASRTSGSLYAGELFF. The CDR3 DNA follows: TGTGCCAGCAGCGCGAGTCGGACTAGCGGGTCCCTTTACGCCGGGGAGCTGTTTTTT.